This T cell receptor (beta chain) was obtained from a study of blood T cell repertoires in COVID-19. Germline CDR1 and CDR2: SGHAT and FQNNGV. The V end lost 1 base, the J end lost 4 bases, and 9 bases lay between the germline ends. The CDR3 spans 14 residues. Assay used: immunoSEQ multiplex PCR; TCRdb lists only in-frame clones, some missing. The table lists about 100,000 clones, 70% to 80% of them singletons. The rearrangement uses TRBV11-2 and TRBJ2-3, with a weak D call TRBD1 (6 bases). This TCR was sampled from an older woman with acute or convalescent COVID-19. Source material: peripheral blood. For the CDR3, the DNA is TGTGCCAGCAGCTTAGGCAGGGGCGCAGATACGCAGTATTTT. It specifies CASSLGRGADTQYF.